Following are 25 T cell receptor beta chains from one sample sequenced in a study of blood T cell repertoires in COVID-19. Assay used: immunoSEQ multiplex PCR; TCRdb lists only in-frame clones, some missing. The repertoire has roughly 200,000 clones, almost 85% of them found once; the top ten carry 4.5% to 5.5%. The sequenced sample consisted of peripheral blood. The receptors come from a woman between 65 and 79 years old with active or convalescent COVID-19.

The chain carries TRBV29-1 and TRBJ2-3, with 10 bases identical to TRBD1. CDR1 is SQVTM, CDR2 ANQGSEA, per germline. Trimming took 6 bases from V and 3 from J; bases not matched to a gene: 3. CDR3 length: 13 amino acids. CDR3 amino acids: CSVGDRGTDTQYF. The DNA of the CDR3 is TGCAGCGTCGGGGACAGGGGAACAGATACGCAGTATTTT.

V is TRBV18 and J is TRBJ2-1; 12 positions agree with TRBD2. This CDR3 has 18 amino acids. The germline gives CDR1 KGHSH, CDR2 LQKENI. V trimming: 3 bases; J trimming: 5 bases; junction bases outside the gene matches: 11. CDR3 region: CASSPTTSGRFRNNEQFF. The CDR3 bases are TGTGCCAGCTCACCTACTACTAGCGGGAGGTTTAGAAACAATGAGCAGTTCTTC. The full variable domain, rest sourced from reference TRBV18 and TRBJ2-1, is NAGVMQNPRHLVRRRGQEARLRCSPMKGHSHVYWYRQLPEEGLKFMVYLQKENIIDESGMPKERFSAEFPKEGPSILRIQQVVRGDSAAYFCASSPTTSGRFRNNEQFFGPGTRLTVL.

The chain has TRBV5-5 and TRBJ2-2, with a weak D call TRBD1 (6 bases). This CDR3 is 17 amino acids long. Trimming pared 2 bases from V and 5 bases from J, leaving 19 bases between. Germline CDR1 SGHKS, CDR2 YYEKEE (reference sequence). The CDR3 is CASSFTRRGRETGELFF. The CDR3 DNA sequence: TGTGCCAGCAGCTTTACCCGAAGGGGGAGAGAAACCGGGGAGCTGTTTTTT.

CDR3 DNA sequence: TGTGCCAGTAGTAATCCACAGGGTGACACTGAAGCTTTCTTT. Translated: CASSNPQGDTEAFF. The V call is TRBV19, the J call TRBJ1-1; D possibly corresponds to TRBD1 (6 bases). Germline V gene sequence: CDR1 LNHDA, CDR2 SQIVND (reference sequence). CDR3 length: 14 amino acids. Between the trimmed V and J ends, which lost 4 bases and 3 bases, there was a span of 12 bases.

Only one count was recorded for this clone. The chain recombines TRBV11-3 with TRBJ2-1; 7 bases fit TRBD2. CDR1 is SGHNT, CDR2 YENEEA, per germline. CDR3 length: 17 residues. J was trimmed by 2 bases and V by 4 bases; bases with no gene match: 11. The CDR3 sequence is CASSSTRGGGAYNEQFF. The CDR3 region has the DNA TGTGCCAGCAGCTCCACCCGGGGCGGGGGTGCCTACAATGAGCAGTTCTTC.

This rearrangement joins TRBV2 to TRBJ2-1; 8 bases line up with TRBD2. The CDR3 extends over 15 amino acids. Per germline, CDR1 SNHLY and CDR2 FYNNEI. V gave up 2 bases and J gave up 4 bases; unmatched junction bases: 4. In nucleotides, the CDR3 is TGTGCCAGCAGTGAAAGAGCGGGAGTATACAATGAGCAGTTCTTC. Amino acid sequence: CASSERAGVYNEQFF. The full variable domain, rest sourced from reference TRBV2 and TRBJ2-1, is EPEVTQTPSHQVTQMGQEVILRCVPISNHLYFYWYRQILGQKVEFLVSFYNNEISEKSEIFDDQFSVERPDGSNFTLKIRSTKLEDSAMYFCASSERAGVYNEQFFGPGTRLTVL.

This clone was seen more than once but under ten times. In nucleotides, the CDR3 is TGTGCCAGCAGCTCAACTTTCTACGAGCAGTACTTC. Translating gives CASSSTFYEQYF. V usage is TRBV7-9 and J usage is TRBJ2-7; no clear D. The CDR3 covers 12 residues. CDR1 is SEHNR and CDR2 is FQNEAQ in the germline V gene (reference sequence). The ends were cut back, 4 bases at V and 3 bases at J, with 7 bases in the middle. The variable domain in full, completed from reference TRBV7-9 and TRBJ2-7, reads DTGVSQNPRHKITKRGQNVTFRCDPISEHNRLYWYRQTLGQGPEFLTYFQNEAQLEKSRLLSDRFSAERPKGSFSTLEIQRTEQGDSAMYLCASSSTFYEQYFGPGTRLTVT.

This chain connects TRBV4-2 to TRBJ2-3, with TRBD2 matching over 7 bases. Germline trimming cut 2 bases from V and 0 bases from J; bases unmatched to any gene: 5. Germline V gene lookup returns CDR1 LGHNA and CDR2 YNFKEQ. The CDR3 runs 16 residues. The CDR3 coding sequence is TGTGCCAGCAGCCAAACTAGCGCGAGGAGCACAGATACGCAGTATTTT. This gives the protein CASSQTSARSTDTQYF.

The chain uses TRBV19 and TRBJ1-3, with a weak D call TRBD1 (5 bases). The germline V gene encodes CDR1 LNHDA and CDR2 SQIVND (reference sequence). This CDR3 is 15 amino acids long. Trimming removed 6 bases at V and 0 bases at J, with 12 bases between. The CDR3 loop reads CASSQGGGSGNTIYF. The CDR3 nucleotides are TGTGCCAGTAGCCAAGGCGGGGGCTCTGGAAACACCATATATTTT.

The chain is built from TRBV9 and TRBJ2-7; TRBD2 matches at 13 bases. The ends lost 5 bases at V and 5 bases at J; junction bases unmatched: 10. Germline lookup yields CDR1 SGDLS and CDR2 YYNGEE. The CDR3 totals 16 residues. The CDR3 reads CASSLGLAGSVHEQYF. The CDR3, as DNA: TGTGCCAGCAGTTTGGGACTAGCGGGATCAGTTCACGAGCAGTACTTC.

The rearrangement uses TRBV4-1 and TRBJ2-7; 10 positions agree with TRBD1. Germline V CDR1 and CDR2: MGHRA, YSYEKL. This CDR3 comprises 17 residues. The junction had 12 bases not matched to a gene; V was cut back by 0 bases and J by 7 bases. The chain's CDR3 is CASSQDLRRQGAWEQYF. The CDR3 DNA is TGCGCCAGCAGCCAAGATTTGAGGAGACAGGGGGCTTGGGAGCAGTACTTC.

This clone was observed a handful of times. The chain carries TRBV3-1 (or the pseudogene TRBV3-2) and TRBJ1-2, with D hard to call. The CDR3 spans 11 residues. Germline V gene data show CDR1 as LGHDT and CDR2 as YNNKEL (reference sequence). Trimming took 2 bases from V and 5 from J, leaving 3 bases between them. The CDR3 nucleotides are TGTGCCAGCAGCCAACTTTATGGCTACACCTTC. Residues: CASSQLYGYTF.

DNA for the CDR3: TGTGCCACCAGTCCTTCGACAGAAGCCTATGGCTACACCTTC. It specifies CATSPSTEAYGYTF. The rearrangement uses TRBV15 and TRBJ1-2, with D perhaps matching TRBD1 (5 bases). V shed 6 bases and J shed 4 bases, with 15 bases lying between them. Germline V gene data show CDR1 as LNHNV and CDR2 as YYDKDF (reference sequence). This CDR3 region has 14 residues.

This clone was counted once. V is TRBV28 and J is TRBJ1-5, with D perhaps matching TRBD1 (5 bases). The V end lost 3 bases, the J end lost 2 bases, and 20 bases lay between the germline ends. This CDR3 spans 18 amino acids. Per the germline V gene, CDR1 is MDHEN and CDR2 is SYDVKM. CDR3 residues: CASSFHVPAGRGNQPQHF. The CDR3 DNA follows: TGTGCCAGCAGTTTTCACGTCCCGGCAGGCAGGGGCAATCAGCCCCAGCATTTT.

This chain joins TRBV5-1 and TRBJ2-1; tentative D call: TRBD2 (6 bases). The CDR3 extends over 15 amino acids. Between the trimmed V and J ends, which lost 4 bases and 7 bases, there was a span of 18 bases. Germline values: CDR1 SGHRS, CDR2 YFSETQ. CDR3 loop: CASSPIAGRGNEQFF. DNA for the CDR3: TGCGCCAGCAGCCCGATAGCAGGTCGGGGGAATGAGCAGTTCTTC.

The chain couples TRBV6-6 to TRBJ1-5; D is undetermined. Trimming took off 2 bases at V and 4 bases at J, with 6 bases between the two ends. The CDR3 covers 13 residues. Germline CDR1 is MNHNY and CDR2 is SVGAGI (reference sequence). CDR3 sequence: CASSYELNQPQHF. CDR3 nucleotides: TGTGCCAGCAGTTACGAGCTAAATCAGCCCCAGCATTTT.

J is TRBJ2-7 and V is TRBV7-8; D unclear. From germline, CDR1 is SGHVS and CDR2 FQNEAQ. The V gene lost 5 bases and the J gene lost 6 bases, with 8 bases spanning the gap. The CDR3 extends over 11 amino acids. The CDR3 DNA sequence: TGTGCCAGCAGCGGCGGAGTCGAGCAGTACTTC. Translation: CASSGGVEQYF.

V usage is TRBV19 and J usage is TRBJ2-6, with unresolved D. This CDR3 has 18 residues. The V gene lost 7 bases and the J gene lost 2 bases, with 21 bases spanning the gap. Germline V lookup: CDR1 LNHDA, CDR2 SQIVND (reference sequence). CDR3 coding DNA: TGTGCCAGTACCTCTTCCGGGTTGAAACATGCTGGGGCCAACGTCCTGACTTTC. As protein: CASTSSGLKHAGANVLTF.

The rearrangement links TRBV19 to TRBJ1-2; the D gene is possibly TRBD1 (6 bases). This CDR3 comprises 13 residues. From germline, CDR1 is LNHDA and CDR2 SQIVND (reference sequence). The ends were cut back, 5 bases at V and 4 bases at J, with 11 bases in the middle. For the CDR3, the DNA is TGTGCCAGTAGTTTCCCGGACAGCTATGGCTACACCTTC. As protein: CASSFPDSYGYTF.

CDR3 sequence: CASSISGTWGETQYF. In DNA, the CDR3 is TGTGCCAGCAGCATTAGCGGGACCTGGGGGGAGACCCAGTACTTC. The genes are TRBV7-9 and TRBJ2-5, with 8 bases lining up with TRBD2. The J segment lost 5 bases and the V segment lost 5 bases, leaving 10 bases of the junction unmatched. The germline CDR1 and CDR2 sequences are SEHNR and FQNEAQ (reference sequence). The CDR3 runs 15 residues.

The CDR3 is CATSRGTSAGHNEQFF. The CDR3 nucleotides read TGTGCCACCAGCCGCGGGACTAGCGCCGGTCACAATGAGCAGTTCTTC. The genes are TRBV15 and TRBJ2-1, with 10 nucleotides matching TRBD2. V lost 5 bases, J lost 5 bases, and 9 bases stayed unmatched. Germline lookup yields CDR1 LNHNV and CDR2 YYDKDF (reference sequence). The CDR3 length is 16 residues.

This sequence joins TRBV4-1 and TRBJ2-2; tentatively, D is TRBD2 (6 bases). CDR3 length: 15 amino acids. Germline V gene lookup returns CDR1 MGHRA and CDR2 YSYEKL. V lost 4 bases, J lost 4 bases, and 13 bases lay in between. DNA for the CDR3: TGCGCCAGCAGCCTCATGGGAGGCGGCACCGGGGAGCTGTTTTTT. Encoded protein: CASSLMGGGTGELFF.

The rearrangement links TRBV6-1 to TRBJ1-1, with D tentatively TRBD1 (6 bases). The ends were cut back, 3 bases at V and 5 bases at J, with 7 bases in the middle. Germline V gene data show CDR1 as MNHNS and CDR2 as SASEGT. There are 12 residues in the CDR3. As DNA, the CDR3 is TGTGCCAGCAGTGAGCAGGGGACTGAAGCTTTCTTT. Protein: CASSEQGTEAFF.

The V gene is TRBV19, the J gene TRBJ1-1; possible D gene TRBD1, 5 bases. CDR1 and CDR2 from the germline V gene are LNHDA and SQIVND (reference sequence). Between the trimmed V and J ends, which lost 4 bases and 0 bases, there was a span of 6 bases. This CDR3 is 13 amino acids long. CDR3 in amino acids: CASSTTVNTEAFF. The DNA of the CDR3 is TGTGCCAGTAGTACGACAGTGAACACTGAAGCTTTCTTT.

The V and J genes are TRBV3-1 (or the pseudogene TRBV3-2) and TRBJ1-1; D is uncertain. CDR3 size: 13 residues. Per germline, CDR1 LGHDT and CDR2 YNNKEL (reference sequence). Deletions cut 0 bases from V and 8 bases from J, with 10 bases between. For the CDR3, the DNA is TGTGCCAGCAGCCAAGATTCCAGTGTAGAAGCTTTCTTT. This gives the protein CASSQDSSVEAFF.